Shown below are 8 T cell receptor beta chains from a single sample sequenced in a study of shared clonotypes between healthy human individuals. Assay: immunoSEQ multiplex PCR; the TCRdb copy retains only in-frame clones and omits some. The data show over a million clones, with approximately 98.5% seen just once and under 0.45% held by the top ten. Sequenced sample: naive CD4+ T cells sorted from blood. This sample's subset: CD45RA+ positively selected. These TCRs come from a man aged 25-45 years in good health.

The chain joins TRBV4-1 to TRBJ2-1; D uncertain. The CDR3 extends over 15 amino acids. Per the germline V gene, CDR1 is MGHRA and CDR2 is YSYEKL. Trimming took off 3 bases at V and 0 bases at J, with 9 bases between the two ends. The CDR3 nucleotides are TGCGCCAGCAGCCACCCGGTGAGCTCCTACAATGAGCAGTTCTTC. Its protein product is CASSHPVSSYNEQFF.

The J gene is TRBJ1-2, the V gene TRBV7-9; 10 nucleotides match TRBD1. Losses at the gene ends were 5 bases for V and 13 bases for J; bases not matched to a gene: 10. CDR1 is SEHNR and CDR2 is FQNEAQ in the germline V gene (reference sequence). This CDR3 region has 13 residues. CDR3 residues: CASSEGTGAFCTF. The CDR3 coding sequence is TGTGCCAGCAGCGAGGGGACAGGGGCTTTTTGCACCTTC.

In nucleotides, the CDR3 is TGTGCCAGCAGAACGTCCGCGATCCAAGCTTTCTTT. Protein sequence: CASRTSAIQAFF. The chain carries TRBV6-5 and TRBJ1-1; D ambiguous. CDR3 length: 12 residues. Germline V gene sequence: CDR1 MNHEY, CDR2 SVGAGI. The V gene lost 6 bases and the J gene lost 9 bases, with 14 bases spanning the gap.

Worth noting for this clone: An end of the junction differs from the germline gene, which may be a read error. This rearrangement joins TRBV7-7 to TRBJ2-3, with 9 positions matching TRBD2. CDR1 is SSHAT, CDR2 FNYEAQ, per germline (reference sequence). The CDR3 consists of 15 residues. The CDR3 region has the DNA TGTGCTAGCAGCCATGGGACTAGCATTATAGATACGCAGTATTTT. Translation gives CASSHGTSIIDTQYF.

The gene calls are TRBV2 and TRBJ2-7, with 9 bases lining up with TRBD2. The V and J ends lost 6 bases and 3 bases, in that order; junction bases with no gene match: 9. CDR1 SNHLY and CDR2 FYNNEI come from the germline V gene. This CDR3 is built from 15 residues. CDR3 nucleotide sequence: TGTGCCAGCAGCCCTCGGGCTAGCGGGATCTACGAGCAGTACTTC. Amino acid sequence: CASSPRASGIYEQYF.

This rearrangement joins TRBV5-1 to TRBJ2-5; perhaps TRBD2 as D (5 bases). The CDR3 has 15 residues. Trimming removed 2 bases from V and 5 bases from J, with 16 bases in between. Germline-derived CDR1 and CDR2 are SGHRS and YFSETQ. CDR3 in amino acids: CASSLGREVQETQYF. DNA for the CDR3: TGCGCCAGCAGCTTAGGACGGGAAGTCCAGGAGACCCAGTACTTC.

The rearrangement joins TRBV10-3 to TRBJ2-1, with D tentatively TRBD2 (7 bases). The CDR3 contains 17 residues. Trimming pared 4 bases from V and 0 bases from J, leaving 16 bases between. The germline CDR1 and CDR2 sequences are ENHRY and SYGVKD. CDR3: CAISGGGARGSYNEQFF. In DNA, the CDR3 is TGTGCCATCAGTGGAGGGGGGGCCAGGGGCTCCTACAATGAGCAGTTCTTC.

J is TRBJ2-3 and V is TRBV5-1, with no clear D. This CDR3 has 15 residues. The germline V gene encodes CDR1 SGHRS and CDR2 YFSETQ. Trimming took off 4 bases at V and 0 bases at J, with 12 bases between the two ends. DNA for the CDR3: TGCGCCAGCAGCCACGACGGGCCAAGCACAGATACGCAGTATTTT. It specifies CASSHDGPSTDTQYF.